One sample yielded the 9 T cell receptor beta chains listed below, sequenced in a study of cytomegalovirus exposure and HLA in healthy donors. The PCR made use of 60 Vbeta and 13 Jbeta primers. Only in-frame clones appear in the TCRdb table, and some are missing; sequencing was by immunoSEQ multiplex PCR. This sample carries 110,000 to 150,000 clones, just over 70% of them seen once, and the ten largest clones take approximately 1.6%. Sequencing was carried out using PBMCs. These receptors were collected from a woman younger than 45 in good health and CMV-seronegative.

This chain uses TRBV6-1 with TRBJ1-1; D perhaps matches TRBD1 (5 bases). This CDR3 spans 14 amino acids. V was trimmed by 2 bases and J by 2 bases, leaving 9 bases between them. CDR1 and CDR2 from the germline V gene are MNHNS and SASEGT. For the CDR3, the DNA is TGTGCCAGCAGTGAAACTGGGGCTAACACTGAAGCTTTCTTT. Its protein is CASSETGANTEAFF.

This rearrangement joins TRBV30 to TRBJ1-1, with TRBD1 identical over 8 bases. In germline, CDR1 is GTSNPN, CDR2 SVGIG (reference sequence). J lost 9 bases, V lost 0 bases, and 6 bases had no gene match. The length of the CDR3 is 13 residues. The DNA for the CDR3 is TGTGCCTGGAGTGTACTCCGCAGGGGGCAAGCTTTCTTT. Residues: CAWSVLRRGQAFF.

This clone appeared once. The rearrangement links TRBV5-1 to TRBJ2-2; D is perhaps TRBD2 (6 bases). Trimming cost V 5 bases and J 3 bases, with 11 bases left between them. The CDR3 contains 14 residues. CDR1 is SGHRS, CDR2 YFSETQ, per germline. CDR3 loop: CASSIQRDTGELFF. CDR3 coding DNA: TGCGCCAGCAGTATCCAGCGGGACACCGGGGAGCTGTTTTTT.

This chain links TRBV19 with TRBJ2-6; 10 bases fit TRBD2. CDR1 LNHDA and CDR2 SQIVND come from the germline V gene (reference sequence). V shed 5 bases, J shed 1 base, and the junction held 5 bases outside the gene matches. The CDR3 extends over 17 amino acids. CDR3 region: CASSLGTSESGANVLTF. The CDR3 nucleotides read TGTGCCAGTAGTCTCGGGACTAGCGAGTCTGGGGCCAACGTCCTGACTTTC.

The rearrangement joins TRBV19 to TRBJ1-4; D might be TRBD1 (5 bases). Germline values: CDR1 LNHDA, CDR2 SQIVND (reference sequence). The CDR3 runs 17 residues. The V end lost 1 base, the J end lost 0 bases, and 12 bases lay between the germline ends. The CDR3 region has the DNA TGTGCCAGTAGTATAGTTCCAGGGACTACAACTAATGAAAAACTGTTTTTT. Encoded protein: CASSIVPGTTTNEKLFF.

The J gene is TRBJ2-5, the V gene TRBV2; a possible D gene is TRBD1 (5 bases). Deletions cut 10 bases from V and 1 base from J, with 13 bases between. The CDR3 is 13 residues long. The germline V gene has CDR1 SNHLY and CDR2 FYNNEI. The CDR3, as DNA: TGTGCCAACCAAAGACAGCTCCAAGAGACCCAGTACTTC. This encodes CANQRQLQETQYF.

This clone has just one count. The chain has TRBV7-3 and TRBJ1-1, with D perhaps matching TRBD1 (5 bases). The CDR3 contains 14 residues. Germline V lookup: CDR1 SGHTA, CDR2 FQGTGA. V was shortened by 8 bases and J by 1 base, with 14 bases between the two germline ends. The CDR3 protein is CASRQTTSNTEAFF. The CDR3 bases are TGTGCCAGCCGACAGACGACATCGAACACTGAAGCTTTCTTT.

The V call is TRBV5-1, the J call TRBJ2-5; 9 bases agree with TRBD2. J lost 2 bases, V lost 2 bases, and 4 bases had no gene match. The CDR3 extends over 15 amino acids. Germline-derived CDR1 and CDR2 are SGHRS and YFSETQ. The CDR3 here is CASSLLAGLQETQYF. CDR3 in DNA: TGCGCCAGCAGCTTACTAGCGGGTTTACAAGAGACCCAGTACTTC.

The chain has TRBV5-1 and TRBJ1-2; no reliable D call. Germline V CDR1 and CDR2: SGHRS, YFSETQ. V was clipped by 5 bases and J by 8 bases, with 19 bases between them. The CDR3 length is 14 residues. In nucleotides, the CDR3 is TGCGCCAGCAGACTGGAGGCGTCTTCTACCGGCTACACCTTC. Translation gives CASRLEASSTGYTF. Using reference TRBV5-1 and TRBJ1-2 for the parts outside the CDR3, the full variable domain is KAGVTQTPRYLIKTRGQQVTLSCSPISGHRSVSWYQQTPGQGLQFLFEYFSETQRNKGNFPGRFSGRQFSNSRSEMNVSTLELGDSALYLCASRLEASSTGYTFGSGTRLTVV.